This T cell receptor (beta chain) stems from a study of blood T cell repertoires in COVID-19. The table came from immunoSEQ multiplex PCR; TCRdb's copy has only in-frame clones and leaves some out. The sample gives about 430,000 clones, roughly 89% of which show up once; roughly 0.76% is in the top ten. V was pared by 6 bases and J by 7 bases, with 10 bases between. The CDR3 extends over 13 amino acids. The sequence derives from a man in his late teens or twenties with COVID-19, enrolled during active disease. The V gene is TRBV12-3 or TRBV12-4, the J gene TRBJ1-6, with no clear D. Specimen: peripheral blood. The CDR3 bases are TGTGCCAGCAGCCCGGGTCGAAATTCACCCCTCCACTTT. It codes for CASSPGRNSPLHF.